This paragraph reports one T cell receptor beta chain. Its cognate antigen is unknown. The CDR3 consists of 13 residues. Germline trimming cut 8 bases from V and 2 bases from J; bases unmatched to any gene: 6. The authors built bulk TCR libraries by previously described methods with listed TCR primers. Using its own MiXCR run on the PCR reads, TCRdb lists one record per CDR3 protein. The sample contains roughly 71,000 distinct CDR3 sequences, 15% to 20% of which appear only once. This entry is derived from a study of molecular identifiers for immune sequencing clone quantification. Study overall: Five aliquots were made in replicates from the RNA of roughly 20,000 or 100,000 naive CD8 cells, and four were sequenced.

Study observations and caveats: Over 99% of effector molecules, yet under 1% of naive-cell molecules, were held by clones above 20 RNA copies.

Libraries of naive CD8 cells were prepared from around 18,000 to 910,000 sorted cells using 10%, 30% or 50% RNA. The chain links TRBV5-3 to TRBJ2-7; 8 positions match TRBD1. TRBV5-3 is treated as an ORF (open reading frame) with a function not yet certain. The clonotype originates from a human donor in good health. Some libraries in this study had Jurkat cell RNA spiked in. Sequenced sample: naive CD8+ T cells from blood, with Jurkat cell RNA spiked in. Subset indicated: FACS-sorted CD8+CD4-CCR7+CD45RA+ naive T cells. DNA of the CDR3: TGTGCCAGCGGACAGGGAATACCCTACGAGCAGTACTTC. This gives the protein CASGQGIPYEQYF.